This TCR beta chain appears in the sequencing data of a study of shared clonotypes between healthy human individuals. Points from the study as a whole: On the whole, naive subsets had larger estimated richness than memory subsets had. Clonotype sharing levels among donors were expected to vary with sequencing depth.

The protocol was immunoSEQ multiplex PCR, while the TCRdb copy is restricted to in-frame clones and leaves out a portion. This table has fewer than 2.5 million clones, under 95% appearing once. Note on this clone: Its antigen remains unknown.

CDR3 length: 16 amino acids. The V gene's germline CDR1 is SGHTA and CDR2 FQGNSA. The V end lost 1 base, the J end lost 2 bases, and 15 bases lay between the germline ends. V usage is TRBV7-2 and J usage is TRBJ2-7; tentatively, D is TRBD1 (6 bases). The sample was naive CD4+ T cells from PBMCs. Subset: CD45RA+ positively selected. This clonotype originated in a man aged 18 to 30 in good health. Some clones in this sample may be carry-over from other donors' samples. CDR3 bases: TGTGCCAGCAGCTTAGGTCGGCAGGGGCCTGCCTACGAGCAGTACTTC. Translation gives CASSLGRQGPAYEQYF.